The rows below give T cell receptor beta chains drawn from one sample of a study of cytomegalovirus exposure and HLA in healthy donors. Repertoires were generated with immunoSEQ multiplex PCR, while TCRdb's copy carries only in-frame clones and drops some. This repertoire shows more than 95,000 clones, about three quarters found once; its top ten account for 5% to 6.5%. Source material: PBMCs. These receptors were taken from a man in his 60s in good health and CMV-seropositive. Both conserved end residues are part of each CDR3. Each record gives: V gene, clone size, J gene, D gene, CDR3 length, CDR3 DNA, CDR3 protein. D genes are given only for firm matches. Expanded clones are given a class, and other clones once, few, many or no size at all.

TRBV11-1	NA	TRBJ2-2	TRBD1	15	TGTGCCAGCACCACAGGGGGCCCGAACACCGGGGAGCTGTTTTTT	CASTTGGPNTGELFF
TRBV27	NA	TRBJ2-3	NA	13	TGTGCCAGCAGGGACTTTAGCACAGATACGCAGTATTTT	CASRDFSTDTQYF
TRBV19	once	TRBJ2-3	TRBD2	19	TGTGCCAGTAGTATAGGGCTAGCGGGGGGGCGCCTTGGCACAGATACGCAGTATTTT	CASSIGLAGGRLGTDTQYF
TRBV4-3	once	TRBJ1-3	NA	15	TGCGCCAGCAGCCACCGGGGTAGCTCTGGAAACACCATATATTTT	CASSHRGSSGNTIYF
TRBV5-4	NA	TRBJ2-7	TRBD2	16	TGTGCCAGCAGCACCGGACTAGCGGGGGGGCGGGGCGAGCAGTACTTC	CASSTGLAGGRGEQYF
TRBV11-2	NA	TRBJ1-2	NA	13	TGTGCCAGCAGCACGGGCGGGGGCTATGGCTACACCTTC	CASSTGGGYGYTF
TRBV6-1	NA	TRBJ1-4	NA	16	TGTGCCAGCAGTGAAGGCCCGATACTACCCAATGAAAAACTGTTTTTT	CASSEGPILPNEKLFF
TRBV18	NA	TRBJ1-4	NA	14	TGTGCCAGCTCACCACCAGTAAGCTATGAAAAACTGTTTTTT	CASSPPVSYEKLFF
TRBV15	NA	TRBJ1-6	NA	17	TGTGCCACCAGCAGCTATTTCGAGGCCGCGGGAAGTTCACCCCTCCACTTT	CATSSYFEAAGSSPLHF
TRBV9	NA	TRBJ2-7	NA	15	TGTGCCAGCAGCGTAGGGGCGGGTGCGGCCTACGAGCAGTACTTC	CASSVGAGAAYEQYF